This T cell receptor beta chain comes out of a study of CD8+ T cells in alopecia areata. Across the whole study: Dosing spanned 6 to 18 months on tofacitinib, then 6 months off drug. Findings of the study overall: Resident alphabeta T-cell populations of normal skin are likewise subject to sequencing in scalp samples. An increase in clonality over normal scalp was evident in lesional scalp, especially alopecia totalis/universalis.

The germline gives CDR1 DFQATT, CDR2 SNEGSKA (reference sequence). The CDR3 spans 11 residues. V was trimmed by 3 bases and J by 3 bases, leaving 6 bases between them. RNA extraction and reverse transcription yielded cDNA as sequencing template. The table came from immunoSEQ multiplex PCR; TCRdb's copy has only in-frame clones and leaves some out. The sample shows hundreds of thousands of clones, roughly two thirds of them seen only once. With respect to this clone: Its antigen is as yet unknown.

This clonotype originated in a human donor with alopecia areata. The chain uses TRBV20-1 and TRBJ2-7, with D uncertain. Specimen: CD4+ T cells sorted from blood, collected at week 0. In DNA, the CDR3 is TGCAGTGCTAGTGGGGACTACGAGCAGTACTTC. Translated: CSASGDYEQYF.